This T cell receptor (beta chain) was found in a study of regulatory T cells in long-lasting Graves disease. Study-level points and caveats: Reduced TCR diversity was observed in persistent Graves' patients versus newly diagnosed patients.

Library construction for TCR beta used iRepertoire HTBI primers and Arm-PCR of CDR3 regions. In the authors' workflow: Samples jointly harbored roughly 60 TRBV and about 15 TRBJ segments. TCRdb independently ran MiXCR on the multiplex PCR reads; one entry per CDR3 protein. TCRdb, rather than the study authors, made the V and J calls. In the table there are about 470,000 distinct CDR3 sequences, more than 12% of which are singletons. Looked up from germline, CDR1 is MNHEY and CDR2 is SVGEGT. V trimming: 5 bases; J trimming: 5 bases; junction bases outside the gene matches: 9. This CDR3 has 15 residues. This clonotype was seen repeatedly, ten times or more. Antigen specificity is unknown. Regarding time point: newly diagnosed GD, antithyroid drugs for less than 3 months. Researchers made the TCR library from RNA that was extracted from PBMCs. It was by American Thyroid Association guidelines that Graves' disease was diagnosed.

The same sample was also used in a study of T cells in Graves' hyperthyroidism and ophthalmopathy. That source adds: In patients aged 18 to 65, hyperthyroidism was newly diagnosed, with duration under 2 months.

The chain joins TRBV6-2 or TRBV6-3 to TRBJ2-5, with 9 bases identical to TRBD1. The sequence was collected from a young woman with Graves disease. The sequenced sample was peripheral blood mononuclear cells (PBMCs), obtained at new diagnosis, from a patient treated with antithyroid drugs. CDR3 protein: CASSAQDRGRETQYF. In DNA form, the CDR3 reads TGTGCCAGCAGTGCACAGGACAGGGGCAGGGAGACCCAGTACTTC.